This TCR beta chain emerged from a study of T cell responses to AZD1222 COVID-19 vaccine. The overall study: Second-dose intervals of approximately 4 or approximately 12 weeks were pooled.

Notes on the study in general: Repertoires in all cases were sampled only once the peak T cell response had passed. Nearly half of the spike-specific TCRs reportedly recognize variant regions that carry no mutations.

Data came from immunoSEQ multiplex PCR; TCRdb stores just in-frame clones and leaves some out. The data hold 90,000 to 150,000 clones, with around nine tenths observed a single time. The CDR3 extends over 15 amino acids. Looked up from germline, CDR1 is GTSNPN and CDR2 is SVGIG (reference sequence). V was shortened by 2 bases and J by 7 bases, with 18 bases between the two germline ends. In regard to this clone: The antigen remains unidentified.

This sequence was found in an adult in good health. The sequenced sample was peripheral blood, obtained on day 0 of AZD1222 vaccination. This chain connects TRBV30 to TRBJ2-1; TRBD1 is a possible D gene (5 bases). The CDR3 here is CAWSLQGGMGNEQFF. CDR3 DNA: TGTGCCTGGAGTCTGCAGGGCGGCATGGGGAATGAGCAGTTCTTC.